A single sample gave rise to the 32 T cell receptor beta chains below, sequenced in a study of Graves' ophthalmopathy and Graves' hyperthyroidism. Amplification targeted the TCR beta CDR3 regions, with RNA transcripts as the source material. RT-PCR in the first round used HTBI primers; a second-round multiplex PCR followed. TCRdb recomputed calls from the multiplex PCR reads with MiXCR, one row per CDR3 protein. The data hold 340,000 or so distinct CDR3 sequences, with under 20% observed a single time. Sequenced input: peripheral blood. The receptors here all came from an adult man with Graves' ophthalmopathy.

This clonotype was counted many times. This rearrangement joins TRBV9 to TRBJ2-5; 10 nucleotides line up with TRBD2. V trimming: 4 bases; J trimming: 5 bases; junction bases outside the gene matches: 11. CDR1 and CDR2 from the germline V gene are SGDLS and YYNGEE. The CDR3 runs 16 residues. CDR3 in DNA: TGTGCCAGCAGCCAGGGGGCTAGCGGGAGTGGTGAGACCCAGTACTTC. Protein sequence: CASSQGASGSGETQYF.

This clonotype was counted only a few times. V gene TRBV27 combines with J gene TRBJ2-7; no clear D gene. The CDR3 runs 13 residues. Per the germline V gene, CDR1 is MNHEY and CDR2 is SMNVEV (reference sequence). Trimming took off 6 bases at V and 2 bases at J, with 11 bases between the two ends. The CDR3 nucleotides read TGTGCCAGCAGCCGGGTGGGTGCCTACGAGCAGTACTTC. It encodes CASSRVGAYEQYF.

This clonotype was seen at least ten times. The chain employs TRBV11-2 and TRBJ2-5; 7 nucleotides agree with TRBD2. V gave up 2 bases and J gave up 1 base; unmatched junction bases: 4. CDR1 and CDR2 from the germline V gene are SGHAT and FQNNGV. The CDR3 length is 15 residues. CDR3 sequence reads: CASSLRSGAQETQYF. The CDR3 DNA follows: TGTGCCAGCAGCTTAAGGAGCGGGGCCCAAGAGACCCAGTACTTC.

The chain couples TRBV12-3 or TRBV12-4 to TRBJ2-2, with TRBD2 matching over 10 bases. J was trimmed by 3 bases and V by 6 bases; bases with no gene match: 4. This CDR3 comprises 15 residues. The CDR3, as DNA: TGTGCCAGCAGCCCAGGACTAGCGGACACCGGGGAGCTGTTTTTT. The encoded protein is CASSPGLADTGELFF.

In this sample, this clonotype turned up many times. The chain employs TRBV27 and TRBJ2-5; tentatively, D is TRBD2 (5 bases). CDR1 is MNHEY and CDR2 is SMNVEV in the germline V gene (reference sequence). The CDR3 is 17 residues long. V gave up 8 bases and J gave up 7 bases, with 29 bases separating them. The CDR3 spells CASSNGVGRTLTMTQYF. The DNA for the CDR3 is TGTGCCAGCTCTAATGGGGTCGGCAGGACTCTTACGATGACCCAGTACTTC.

This clonotype was detected a few times. The V and J genes are TRBV6-4 and TRBJ1-2; 10 bases match TRBD1. The CDR3 loop spans 17 amino acids. J lost 4 bases, V lost 5 bases, and 13 bases had no gene match. The germline CDR1 and CDR2 sequences are MRHNA and SNTAGT. The CDR3 here is CASSNRDRGAQSYGYTF. The DNA of the CDR3 is TGTGCCAGCAGTAACCGGGACAGGGGAGCTCAGAGCTATGGCTACACCTTC.

This clonotype was seen repeatedly, ten times or more. The CDR3 region is CASRSGVGTGELFF. In DNA, the CDR3 is TGTGCCAGTAGGTCAGGGGTCGGAACCGGGGAGCTGTTTTTT. The chain has TRBV19 and TRBJ2-2; weak D call: TRBD1 (6 bases). V was shortened by 6 bases and J by 5 bases, with 13 bases between the two germline ends. This CDR3 spans 14 amino acids. Germline V gives CDR1 LNHDA, CDR2 SQIVND (reference sequence).

This clonotype was seen repeatedly, ten times or more. The V gene is TRBV27, the J gene TRBJ2-7; TRBD2 matches at 9 bases. Germline V gene data show CDR1 as MNHEY and CDR2 as SMNVEV (reference sequence). With 4 bases clipped from V and 4 bases from J, the junction kept 8 bases outside the gene matches. This CDR3 is 15 amino acids long. Here the CDR3 DNA reads TGTGCCAGCAGTTACTTCGCGGGAGGGCAATACGAGCAGTACTTC. Residues: CASSYFAGGQYEQYF.

This clonotype was seen ten or more times. The V call is TRBV5-1, the J call TRBJ2-2, with D maybe TRBD2 (6 bases). CDR1 is SGHRS and CDR2 is YFSETQ in the germline V gene. V was cut by 4 bases and J by 6 bases, with 10 bases left in between. CDR3 length: 13 residues. This CDR3 reads CASSPREAGELFF. Written as DNA, the CDR3 is TGCGCCAGCAGCCCCAGGGAGGCCGGGGAGCTGTTTTTT.

This chain links TRBV6-5 with TRBJ1-6; 12 bases match TRBD1. The trim removed 0 bases at V and 9 bases at J, leaving 12 bases unmatched. Germline values: CDR1 MNHEY, CDR2 SVGAGI. The CDR3 has 19 amino acids. This chain's CDR3 is CASSYSSLGTGGRSSPLHF. In nucleotides, the CDR3 is TGTGCCAGCAGTTACTCTTCTCTAGGGACAGGGGGCAGGAGTTCACCCCTCCACTTT.

This clonotype was found many times. The chain has TRBV5-1 and TRBJ2-7; 7 bases agree with TRBD1. The CDR3 runs 15 residues. V shed 0 bases, J shed 6 bases, and the junction held 9 bases outside the gene matches. Germline V gene lookup returns CDR1 SGHRS and CDR2 YFSETQ. The chain's CDR3 is CASSLGYRQGPEQYF. The CDR3 nucleotides read TGCGCCAGCAGCTTGGGGTATAGACAGGGTCCCGAGCAGTACTTC.

In its sample, this clonotype was seen many times. This chain links TRBV12-3 or TRBV12-4 with TRBJ2-7, with D perhaps matching TRBD1 (6 bases). CDR3 size: 13 residues. Trimming removed 3 bases at V and 5 bases at J, with 11 bases between. The CDR3 nucleotides are TGTGCCAGCAGTTTGGGGGCGTATAACGAGCAGTACTTC. Its protein is CASSLGAYNEQYF.

This clonotype was counted at least ten times. The rearrangement links TRBV28 to TRBJ2-7, with 10 bases fitting TRBD2. The CDR3 runs 18 residues. The V gene end was trimmed by 3 bases and the J gene end by 2 bases; junction bases not matched to a gene: 13. CDR1 is MDHEN and CDR2 is SYDVKM in the germline V gene. The CDR3 loop is CASSFISGRSIRPYEQYF. CDR3 nucleotide sequence: TGTGCCAGCAGTTTCATTAGCGGGAGGTCAATTCGTCCCTACGAGCAGTACTTC.

This clonotype came up many times. The chain has TRBV11-1 and TRBJ2-5, with D unresolved. CDR3 length: 14 amino acids. Germline V gene data show CDR1 as SGHAT and CDR2 as FQDESV (reference sequence). V was cut by 5 bases and J by 5 bases, with 15 bases left in between. The DNA of the CDR3 is TGTGCCAGCAGCCCAGCACCACAACGGGAGACCCAGTACTTC. Amino acid sequence: CASSPAPQRETQYF.

This clonotype was observed at least ten times. The CDR3, as DNA: TGCGCCAGCGGCACCGGGACAGGGGAAGAGACCCAGTACTTC. The encoded protein is CASGTGTGEETQYF. V is TRBV5-1 and J is TRBJ2-5; 10 bases are shared with TRBD1. J lost 3 bases, V lost 7 bases, and 6 bases had no gene match. The CDR3 is 14 amino acids. The germline V gene encodes CDR1 SGHRS and CDR2 YFSETQ.

There are many counts of this clonotype. The gene calls are TRBV7-3 and TRBJ1-2, with TRBD1 identical over 7 bases. Germline V gene lookup returns CDR1 SGHTA and CDR2 FQGTGA. This CDR3 has 15 residues. The ends lost 4 bases at V and 0 bases at J; junction bases unmatched: 5. This CDR3 reads CASSYDRATNYGYTF. The CDR3 DNA reads TGTGCCAGCAGCTACGACAGGGCAACTAACTATGGCTACACCTTC. Based on the CDR3 plus reference TRBV7-3 and TRBJ1-2, the full variable domain is GAGVSQTPSNKVTEKGKYVELRCDPISGHTALYWYRQSLGQGPEFLIYFQGTGAADDSGLPNDRFFAVRPEGSVSTLKIQRTERGDSAVYLCASSYDRATNYGYTFGSGTRLTVV.

This clonotype was recorded at least ten times. The CDR3 DNA follows: TGTGCCAGCAGCTTCCGGGACAGTCGAGACTACCTGGGGAACACTGAAGCTTTCTTT. It translates to CASSFRDSRDYLGNTEAFF. The chain couples TRBV7-2 to TRBJ1-1; 7 nucleotides align to TRBD1. Germline V gene data show CDR1 as SGHTA and CDR2 as FQGNSA. V lost 3 bases to trimming and J lost 1 base; unmatched junction nucleotides: 17. There are 19 residues in the CDR3.

This clonotype was seen many times. This chain links TRBV19 with TRBJ1-2; D perhaps matches TRBD1 (5 bases). The germline V gene has CDR1 LNHDA and CDR2 SQIVND (reference sequence). The V and J ends lost 7 bases and 0 bases respectively, with 15 bases between them. The length of the CDR3 is 15 residues. In DNA, the CDR3 is TGTGCCAGTAAGGTGAGACAGACAGCTAACTATGGCTACACCTTC. Protein: CASKVRQTANYGYTF.

The table lists this clonotype with many counts. DNA for the CDR3: TGTGCCAGCAGCTTAAGGGCAGGCTCTGGAAACACCATATATTTT. The encoded protein is CASSLRAGSGNTIYF. The chain recombines TRBV11-3 with TRBJ1-3; no firm D call. The germline V gene encodes CDR1 SGHNT and CDR2 YENEEA. This CDR3 spans 15 amino acids. Trimming shortened V by 2 bases and J by 0 bases, and 8 bases separated the two germline ends.

In this sample, this clonotype turned up many times. V and J are TRBV12-3 or TRBV12-4 and TRBJ2-7; D is unresolved. The ends were cut back, 6 bases at V and 5 bases at J, with 17 bases in the middle. CDR3 length: 14 residues. The CDR3 reads CASSLSDRGNEQYF. For the CDR3, the DNA is TGTGCCAGCAGCCTCTCAGACCGTGGCAACGAGCAGTACTTC.

This rearrangement joins TRBV7-8 to TRBJ1-6, with 8 bases lining up with TRBD1. V lost 5 bases, J lost 7 bases, and 7 bases stayed unmatched. Germline assignment: CDR1 SGHVS and CDR2 FQNEAQ. The CDR3 has 15 residues. CDR3 in amino acids: CASSPKDRANSPLHF. CDR3 nucleotides: TGTGCCAGCAGCCCGAAGGACAGGGCAAATTCACCCCTCCACTTT.

This clonotype turned up a few times. J is TRBJ2-7 and V is TRBV6-2 or TRBV6-3, with unresolved D. This CDR3 spans 15 amino acids. Deletions cut 2 bases from V and 1 base from J, with 12 bases between. Germline V lookup: CDR1 MNHEY, CDR2 SVGEGT. The CDR3 DNA reads TGTGCCAGCAGTTACATTGGAAGTGGTTCCTACGAGCAGTACTTC. Its protein product is CASSYIGSGSYEQYF.

At least ten counts were recorded for this clonotype. This chain uses TRBV12-3 or TRBV12-4 with TRBJ2-7; 10 bases are shared with TRBD1. J gave up 5 bases and V 3 bases, and 13 bases lay outside the gene matches. This CDR3 spans 17 amino acids. This CDR3 reads CASSFGRTGTGADEQYF. DNA for the CDR3: TGTGCCAGCAGTTTTGGGAGAACCGGGACAGGGGCCGACGAGCAGTACTTC.

This clonotype was counted ten times or more. The chain joins TRBV7-2 to TRBJ2-7, with TRBD1 matching over 8 bases. Germline-derived CDR1 and CDR2 are SGHTA and FQGNSA. J lost 3 bases, V lost 8 bases, and 6 bases had no gene match. The CDR3 is 13 residues long. The DNA for the CDR3 is TGTGCCAGCCAGATGACAGGGGACTACGAGCAGTACTTC. Its protein product is CASQMTGDYEQYF.

This clonotype was seen repeatedly, ten times or more. The rearrangement joins TRBV6-8 to TRBJ1-1; no definite D call. Germline CDR1 reads MNHGY; CDR2 reads SAAAGT. The V end lost 0 bases, the J end lost 7 bases, and 21 bases lay between the germline ends. This CDR3 contains 17 residues. The CDR3 DNA reads as TGTGCCAGCAGTTACTCGACCGGCGGTCCATGGGAGATTGAAGCTTTCTTT. It is translated as CASSYSTGGPWEIEAFF.

This clonotype was picked up many times. The rearrangement joins TRBV2 to TRBJ1-1; D unresolved. Trimming took 8 bases from V and 0 from J, leaving 13 bases between them. From germline, CDR1 is SNHLY and CDR2 FYNNEI. This CDR3 region has 14 residues. The CDR3 nucleotides read TGTGCCAGCCGCGTGGACCCCATGAACACTGAAGCTTTCTTT. It yields the protein CASRVDPMNTEAFF.

The V gene is TRBV20-1, the J gene TRBJ2-1; TRBD2 aligns across 9 bases. Trimming cost V 8 bases and J 8 bases; bases outside gene matches: 10. The CDR3 runs 13 residues. Germline V lookup: CDR1 DFQATT, CDR2 SNEGSKA (reference sequence). The CDR3 nucleotides are TGCAGTTTCCCGGCTAGCGGGACCGATGAGCAGTTCTTC. Translated: CSFPASGTDEQFF.

The count of this clonotype is one. A much larger clone differs by one base, so this may be a read error. Since the CDR3 does not end with the conserved phenylalanine or tryptophan, this likely comes from a read error. This chain joins TRBV11-2 and TRBJ2-7; perhaps TRBD1 as D (6 bases). V lost 0 bases to trimming and J lost 0 bases, with 12 bases between them. This CDR3 is built from 16 residues. Per germline, CDR1 SGHAT and CDR2 FQNNGV. In nucleotides, the CDR3 is TGTGCCAGCAGCTTAGATTACGACAGGAGCTCCTACGAGCAGTACTCC. The encoded protein is CASSLDYDRSSYEQYS.

This clonotype was detected many times. The rearrangement joins TRBV6-1 to TRBJ1-2; D is ambiguous. The CDR3 runs 14 residues. Trimming shortened V by 1 base and J by 4 bases, and 10 bases separated the two germline ends. The germline CDR1 and CDR2 sequences are MNHNS and SASEGT. The CDR3 loop is CASSEVATFYGYTF. The CDR3 bases are TGTGCCAGCAGTGAAGTAGCCACCTTCTATGGCTACACCTTC.

This clonotype has ten or more counts. V and J are TRBV5-1 and TRBJ2-7; 9 positions match TRBD1. Germline V CDR1 and CDR2: SGHRS, YFSETQ. After removal of 5 bases from V and 5 bases from J, the junction contained 8 bases not matched to a gene. The CDR3 runs to 14 residues. The DNA of the CDR3 is TGCGCCAGCAGGCCCGACAGGGGGAGCGACGAGCAGTACTTC. Amino acid sequence: CASRPDRGSDEQYF. Variable domain in full (rest from reference TRBV5-1 and TRBJ2-7): KAGVTQTPRYLIKTRGQQVTLSCSPISGHRSVSWYQQTPGQGLQFLFEYFSETQRNKGNFPGRFSGRQFSNSRSEMNVSTLELGDSALYLCASRPDRGSDEQYFGPGTRLTVT.

This clonotype was seen ten or more times. This chain joins TRBV28 and TRBJ2-7; TRBD2 matches at 8 bases. With V trimmed by 6 bases and J by 7 bases, 14 bases remained unmatched. The CDR3 covers 15 residues. Looked up from germline, CDR1 is MDHEN and CDR2 is SYDVKM. CDR3 DNA: TGTGCCAGCAGCCGCACTTCCGGGGGGGGTCTGGAGCAGTACTTC. As protein: CASSRTSGGGLEQYF. The variable domain in full, with the rest retrieved from reference TRBV28 and TRBJ2-7, is DVKVTQSSRYLVKRTGEKVFLECVQDMDHENMFWYRQDPGLGLRLIYFSYDVKMKEKGDIPEGYSVSREKKERFSLILESASTNQTSMYLCASSRTSGGGLEQYFGPGTRLTVT.

This clonotype occurred many times. The chain employs TRBV7-9 and TRBJ2-7, with unresolved D. Trimming took off 8 bases at V and 0 bases at J, with 8 bases between the two ends. This CDR3 has 12 residues. The germline gives CDR1 SEHNR, CDR2 FQNEAQ (reference sequence). In DNA form, the CDR3 reads TGTGCCAGCGGGCAGGTCTCCTACGAGCAGTACTTC. Translation gives CASGQVSYEQYF.